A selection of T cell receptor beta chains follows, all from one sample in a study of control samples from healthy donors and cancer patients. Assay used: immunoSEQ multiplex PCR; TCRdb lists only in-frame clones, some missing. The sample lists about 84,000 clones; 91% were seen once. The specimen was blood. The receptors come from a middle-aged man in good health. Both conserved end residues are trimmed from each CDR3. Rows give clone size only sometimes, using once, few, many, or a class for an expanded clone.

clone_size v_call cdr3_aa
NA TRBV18 ASSPTRAPEAF
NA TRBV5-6 ASSLEGKAF
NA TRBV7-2 ASSFRRLAGVNNEQF
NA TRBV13 ASSRTVGKVNSPLH
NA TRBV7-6 ASSLGGSGNTIY
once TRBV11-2 ASSFGLAGLSEQF
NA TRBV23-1 ASSQFSPGTGVETTGELF
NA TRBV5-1 ASSLAGQGNQPQH
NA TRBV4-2 ASSPLRDYGYT
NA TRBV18 ASSPGLSSGNTIY
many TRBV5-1 ASRLTSGSSTGELF
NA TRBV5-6 ASSQDAGEKLF
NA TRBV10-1 ASTGTSGDTQY
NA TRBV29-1 SVEDTVSYEQY